In its sample, the clone carrying this T cell receptor (beta chain) was seen once. The target antigen is unknown. Germline V gene data show CDR1 as MNHNS and CDR2 as SASEGT. V trimming: 8 bases; J trimming: 2 bases; junction bases outside the gene matches: 8. This CDR3 region has 14 residues. The data originate from a study of shared clonotypes between healthy human individuals. Findings and caveats of the study: It was the few donors that limited the genetic and exposure-history diversity represented.

Data came from immunoSEQ multiplex PCR; TCRdb stores just in-frame clones and leaves some out. This table has over a million clones, 95% to 97% appearing once. The chain recombines TRBV6-1 with TRBJ2-7; 8 nucleotides agree with TRBD1. The clonotype was recovered from a man aged 25-40 years in good health. Input material: naive CD4+ T cells sorted from blood. The subset denotes: CD45RA+ positively selected. CDR3 loop: CASYAGGGTYEQYF. The CDR3 nucleotides read TGTGCCAGCTACGCAGGGGGCGGAACCTACGAGCAGTACTTC.